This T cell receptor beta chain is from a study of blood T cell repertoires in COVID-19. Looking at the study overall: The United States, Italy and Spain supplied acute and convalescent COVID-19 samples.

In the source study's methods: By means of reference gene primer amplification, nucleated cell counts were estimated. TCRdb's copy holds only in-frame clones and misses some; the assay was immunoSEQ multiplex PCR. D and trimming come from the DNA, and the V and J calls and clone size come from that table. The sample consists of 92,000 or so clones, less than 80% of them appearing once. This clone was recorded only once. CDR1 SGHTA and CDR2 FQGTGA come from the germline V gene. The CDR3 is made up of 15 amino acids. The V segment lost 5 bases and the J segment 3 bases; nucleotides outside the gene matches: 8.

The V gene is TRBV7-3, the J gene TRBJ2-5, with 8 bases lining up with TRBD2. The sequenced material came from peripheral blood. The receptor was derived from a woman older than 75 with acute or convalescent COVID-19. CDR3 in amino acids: CASSPSGGRKETQYF. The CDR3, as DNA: TGTGCCAGCAGCCCAAGCGGGGGCCGGAAAGAGACCCAGTACTTC.